This T cell receptor (beta chain) was profiled in a study of T cells in localized non-small cell lung cancer. Assay: immunoSEQ multiplex PCR; the TCRdb copy retains only in-frame clones and omits some. The repertoire holds roughly 17,000 clones, with around four fifths as singletons. As concerns this clone: Its antigen is not identified.

This CDR3 has 14 residues. The ends were cut back, 0 bases at V and 4 bases at J, with 7 bases in the middle. CDR1 and CDR2 (germline): SGDLS, YYNGEE. Whole-study findings and limits: Exceeding tumor, uninvolved adjacent lung had the highest T cell clonality. Turning up in adjacent lung were a median around 50 of the top 100 tumor clones. Higher blood T cell density went with longer overall survival.

This receptor was taken from a female donor aged 60 or older with stage I lung adenocarcinoma. J is TRBJ2-2 and V is TRBV9; D gene ambiguous. Sequenced here: peripheral blood, sampled before any cancer treatment. CDR3 region: CASSVAAATGELFF. The CDR3 DNA reads as TGTGCCAGCAGCGTAGCAGCAGCCACCGGGGAGCTGTTTTTT.